This T cell receptor beta chain was retrieved from a study of response to subunit inactivated influenza vaccine. The study, taken as a whole, reports: Seasonal influenza vaccination, on each occasion, was suggested by the authors to recruit few new T cells.

Trimming took off 3 bases at V and 0 bases at J, with 9 bases between the two ends. This CDR3 contains 15 residues. Germline CDR1 reads MDHEN; CDR2 reads SYDVKM. This clonotype was observed a few times. As yet, its antigen is unknown. TCRdb re-analysed the RT-PCR reads in MiXCR, keeping a single row per CDR3 protein. The table lists about 700,000 distinct CDR3 sequences, more than 11% of them singletons. V and J are TRBV28 and TRBJ1-3; D possibly corresponds to TRBD1 (5 bases). This receptor was identified in a man aged 45 to 65 who received an inactivated influenza vaccine. Here the sequenced sample was PBMCs from blood, taken 14 to 15 days before vaccination. The CDR3 nucleotides are TGTGCCAGCAGTTTTGGCGGGGGCTCTGGAAACACCATATATTTT. Residues: CASSFGGGSGNTIYF.